This T cell receptor beta chain was sequenced in a study of cytomegalovirus exposure and HLA in healthy donors. Study overall: When just under 400 donors were genotyped, about 80% of them were found to fall in the Caucasian-associated ancestry cluster. Overall study results and limits: Most of the TCR beta V segments (in an earlier analysis) were productive either about 90% or about 30% of the time.

In regard to this clone: The antigen remains unidentified.

The CDR3 has 13 residues. Trimming removed 7 bases from V and 2 bases from J, with 11 bases in between. The germline V gene encodes CDR1 MNHNS and CDR2 SASEGT. 13 Jbeta primers and 60 Vbeta primers were used for the PCR. Generated by immunoSEQ multiplex PCR, the TCRdb table keeps only in-frame clones and is missing some. The table for this sample gives approximately 120,000 clones. The sequenced sample consisted of PBMCs. The clonotype comes from a woman aged 60-75 years in good health and CMV-seronegative. The chain recombines TRBV6-1 with TRBJ2-5, with a possible D match to TRBD2 (6 bases). The CDR3 coding sequence is TGTGCCAGCACTAGCGACTATCAAGAGACCCAGTACTTC. Its translation: CASTSDYQETQYF.